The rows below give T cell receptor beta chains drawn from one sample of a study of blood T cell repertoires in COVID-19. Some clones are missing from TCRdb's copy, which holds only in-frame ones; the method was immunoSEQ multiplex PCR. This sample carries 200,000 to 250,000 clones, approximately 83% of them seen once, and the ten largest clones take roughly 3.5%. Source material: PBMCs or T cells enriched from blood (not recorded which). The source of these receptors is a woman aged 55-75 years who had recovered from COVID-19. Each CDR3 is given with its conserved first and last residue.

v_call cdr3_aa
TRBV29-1 CSVDRTAVNTEAFF
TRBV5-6 CASRGPGTGFGYTF
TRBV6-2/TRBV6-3 CASSWDSSYEQYF
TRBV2 CASSLSAGAYNEQFF
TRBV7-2 CASSFAGGSTGANVLTF
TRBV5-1 CASSVWDRGQTQYF
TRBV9 CASSVGRGAGLNTEAFF
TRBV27 CASSSSAGGTQYF
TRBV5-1 CASMALVGVNTEAFF
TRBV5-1 CASSSGDTEAFF
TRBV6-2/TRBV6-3 CASSPTGTGYNEQFF
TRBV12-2 CASRLAGSGTRNHGPGNTIYF
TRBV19 CASSPHGGLAGDEQFF
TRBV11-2 CASSWGQFNHNSPLHF
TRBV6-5 CASSYLVGGEQFF
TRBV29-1 CSVVPSINYEQFF
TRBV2 CASSARILNTEAFF
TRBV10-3 CAIKRAGEAEEQFF
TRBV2 CASSPRGSGANVLTF
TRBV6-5 CASRPGGDQPQHF
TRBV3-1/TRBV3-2 CASSQGSTGSSYEQYF
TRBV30 CAWSEGTGEETQYF
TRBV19 CASSMRAGRGTEAFF
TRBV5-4 CASSPRAGQTGELFF